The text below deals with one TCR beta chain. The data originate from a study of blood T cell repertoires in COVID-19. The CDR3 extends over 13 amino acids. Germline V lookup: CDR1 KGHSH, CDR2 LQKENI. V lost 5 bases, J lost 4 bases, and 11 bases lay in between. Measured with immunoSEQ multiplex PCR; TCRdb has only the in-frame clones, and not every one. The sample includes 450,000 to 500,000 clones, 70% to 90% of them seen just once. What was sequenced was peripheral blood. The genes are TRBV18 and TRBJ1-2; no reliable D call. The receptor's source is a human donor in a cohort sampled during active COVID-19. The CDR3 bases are TGTGCCAGCTCATCGGCGGAGGGCTATGGCTACACCTTC. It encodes CASSSAEGYGYTF.